This T cell receptor beta chain was found in a study of T cells after somatic rescue of genetic block. V was clipped by 3 bases and J by 9 bases, with 15 bases between them. Germline CDR1 and CDR2: SGHAT and FQDESV (reference sequence). The CDR3 loop spans 14 amino acids. Assay: immunoSEQ multiplex PCR; the TCRdb copy retains only in-frame clones and omits some. In the table there are 12,000 or so clones, around 84% of which are singletons. The sequenced material came from peripheral blood mononuclear cells (PBMCs). The source of this sequence is a boy younger than 18. The chain employs TRBV11-1 and TRBJ2-1; D not certain. The CDR3 nucleotides are TGTGCCAGCAGCTTCTATCGGGCTTTGGGTGAGCAGTTCTTC. It translates to CASSFYRALGEQFF.